This T cell receptor beta chain was sequenced during a study of regulatory T cells in long-lasting Graves disease. Construction of the TCR beta libraries employed iRepertoire HTBI primers in conjunction with Arm-PCR of CDR3 regions. TCRdb analysed the multiplex PCR reads with MiXCR anew, one entry per CDR3 protein. The sample carries about 470,000 distinct CDR3 sequences, about 16% recorded once. This clonotype has only a few counts. V was trimmed by 5 bases and J by 4 bases, leaving 12 bases between them. The CDR3 is made up of 12 amino acids. Germline CDR1 is SQVTM and CDR2 is ANQGSEA. The time point was: newly diagnosed GD, antithyroid drugs for less than 3 months. PBMCs provided the RNA from which the TCR library was made. The sample was also reused in another study, on T cells in Graves' hyperthyroidism and ophthalmopathy. That paper adds: Most clonotypes expanded in thyroid above 0.001 were likewise present in blood. Ophthalmopathy and stable hyperthyroidism were told apart by a 13 V-J model.

The sequencing here drew on peripheral blood mononuclear cells (PBMCs), taken at new diagnosis, from a patient treated with antithyroid drugs. The chain links TRBV29-1 to TRBJ2-7; tentatively, D is TRBD1 or TRBD2 (6 bases each). The receptor's source is a woman aged 25 to 39 with Graves disease. CDR3 nucleotide sequence: TGCAGCGTTAAAACGGGGGCGTACGAGCAGTACTTC. Encoded protein: CSVKTGAYEQYF.